This is a list of T cell receptor beta chains from one sample in a study of T cells after posttransplantation cyclophosphamide. The assay was immunoSEQ multiplex PCR, and TCRdb's table has in-frame clones only and misses some. The table lists about 19,000 clones, under 80% of them singletons. Sequencing used PBMCs, obtained after an allogeneic stem cell transplant with post-transplant cyclophosphamide. The receptors stem from a male patient between 25 and 39 years old who received an allogeneic stem cell transplant from a related donor, was CMV-positive, and had acute GVHD only. Some T cells may have originated in the graft donor. Both conserved end residues are part of each CDR3. D genes are given only for firm matches. Clone size is stated in some rows and not others, as once, few, many or a class when expanded.

size | D | V | CDR3
NA | NA | TRBV7-9 | CASSLGAGMITDTQYF
once | TRBD1 | TRBV4-3 | CASSHQLEGASGEKLFF
few | NA | TRBV29-1 | CSALNTEAFF
NA | TRBD1 | TRBV28 | CASSLRQGLNTEAFF
NA | TRBD1 | TRBV5-4 | CASRGDRAGYTF
NA | NA | TRBV5-4 | CASSPRMTGNYGYTF
few | TRBD1 | TRBV28 | CASSFTGAHGYGYTF
once | TRBD2 | TRBV29-1 | CSVDVAGGWGSETQYF
NA | TRBD2 | TRBV2 | CASSEVAGFADTQYF
NA | NA | TRBV5-6 | CASSLVSGSIQYF
NA | TRBD2 | TRBV30 | CAWSVPPSGGPYEQYF
NA | NA | TRBV5-1 | CASSPLTGPNTEAFF
NA | NA | TRBV29-1 | CSVEGSYNEQFF
NA | NA | TRBV2 | CASSKGEGETQYF
NA | NA | TRBV15 | CATSRASENTEAFF
NA | NA | TRBV7-2 | CASSHLTYNSPLHF
NA | NA | TRBV2 | CASSLGDTQYF
NA | NA | TRBV5-4 | CASSAGPGVGEKLFF
NA | TRBD1 | TRBV30 | CAWSQTGSKETQYF
once | TRBD2 | TRBV6-9 | CASSYGAGGPDEQFF
few | NA | TRBV19 | CASSISGADLGYTF
NA | NA | TRBV6-6 | CASSYGQGFSNQPQHF
NA | NA | TRBV28 | CASRGMASPGYYGYTF
NA | TRBD1 | TRBV28 | CASRGGREVDGYTF
few | TRBD1 | TRBV7-2 | CASSPRQGGTEAFF
NA | TRBD1 | TRBV7-2 | CASTLTRGQGKQYF
NA | NA | TRBV4-1 | CASSQDQGYWTEAFF
NA | NA | TRBV7-2 | CASSSQGWNTEAFF
NA | NA | TRBV27 | CASSLGLGNYGYTF
NA | TRBD1 | TRBV28 | CASSQSTGVNTEAFF
NA | NA | TRBV6-6 | CASHEGEGGQPQHF
NA | TRBD2 | TRBV27 | CASRTHRGGEETQYF
NA | TRBD1 | TRBV7-2 | CASSLEQGSQNIQYF
NA | NA | TRBV19 | CASSAPGGENTEAFF
NA | TRBD1 | TRBV2 | CASSGRDRGGEAFF
NA | NA | TRBV7-2 | CASSLDFINQPQHF
few | NA | TRBV7-2 | CASSRSSYNSPLHF
NA | TRBD2 | TRBV6-1 | CASSEGAGAIYEQYF
NA | TRBD1 | TRBV7-6 | CASSGQDREAFF
NA | NA | TRBV27 | CASSSLGQRLISPLHF
NA | NA | TRBV15 | CATSRALGLRRDTDTQYF
few | TRBD2 | TRBV7-2 | CASGAGGVNNEQFF
NA | TRBD1 | TRBV14 | CASSQVGDRRRSSYNSPLHF
NA | NA | TRBV5-4 | CASSKGGLYNEQFF
NA | NA | TRBV7-4 | CASSPDKWGYTF
NA | NA | TRBV4-1 | CASSQGEQPQHF
NA | NA | TRBV5-1 | CASTPVAGRGETQYF
few | NA | TRBV6-5 | CASSYSTGVNQPQHF
NA | NA | TRBV18 | CASSPGSLGMNTEAFF
large | NA | TRBV27 | CASSLCRAGGNTQETQYF